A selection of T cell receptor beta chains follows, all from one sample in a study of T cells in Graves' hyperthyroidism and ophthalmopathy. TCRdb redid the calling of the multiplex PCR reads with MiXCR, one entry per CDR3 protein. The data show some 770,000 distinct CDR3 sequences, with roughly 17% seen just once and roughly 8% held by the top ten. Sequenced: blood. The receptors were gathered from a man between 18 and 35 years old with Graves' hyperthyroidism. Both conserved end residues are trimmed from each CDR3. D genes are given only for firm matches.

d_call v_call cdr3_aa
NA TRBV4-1 ASSPWYPHGYT
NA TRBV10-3 AITLDPLGYGYT
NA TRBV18 ASSPAQEETQY
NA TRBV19 ASSITWSSYNEQF
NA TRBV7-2 ASSLAAGALDEQY
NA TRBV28 ASGLAKNIQY
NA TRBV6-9 ASSYVDTGELF
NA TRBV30 AWSAGQNTGELF
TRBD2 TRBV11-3 ASSFTSGSSDTQY
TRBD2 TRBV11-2 ASSLWWEGQAEQF
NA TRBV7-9 AVAGTNTEAF
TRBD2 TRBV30 AWCLAGAYEQY
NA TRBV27 ASSLRAFSGLEQY
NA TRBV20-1 SADWGSSYNEQF
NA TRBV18 ASSPWISNQPQH
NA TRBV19 ASSITPVAKNIQY
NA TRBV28 ASLSGINQPQH
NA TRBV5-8 ASGTSVYEQY
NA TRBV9 ASSATGADSYNEQF
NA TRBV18 ASSVLASNTGELF
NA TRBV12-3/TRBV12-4 ASSFARNTGELF
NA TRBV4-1 ASSQDFSEKLF
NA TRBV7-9 ASSLATGPIYGYT
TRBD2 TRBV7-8 ASSLGLAGAEEQY
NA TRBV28 ASSLSPGAPFSNQPQH
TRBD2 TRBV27 ASSLSGGAYNEQF
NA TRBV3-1 ASSQRGGIDEQY
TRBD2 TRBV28 ASRNIGTSGRAADTQY
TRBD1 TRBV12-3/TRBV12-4 ASSLTGGTYEQY
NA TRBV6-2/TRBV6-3 ASSYLGGDQPQH
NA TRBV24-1 APSLGRSYNERF
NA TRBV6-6 ASSYFLQGGEQY
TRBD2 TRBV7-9 ASSLGGLAQSYEQY
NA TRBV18 ASSRGASGSGEETQY
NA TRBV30 GAPGGTGELF
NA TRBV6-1 ASRKKGPSTDTQY
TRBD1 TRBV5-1 ASSAGQVWANEQY
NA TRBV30 AWSGFSGGNGETQY
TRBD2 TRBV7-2 ASSLASAGTSGRVADTQY